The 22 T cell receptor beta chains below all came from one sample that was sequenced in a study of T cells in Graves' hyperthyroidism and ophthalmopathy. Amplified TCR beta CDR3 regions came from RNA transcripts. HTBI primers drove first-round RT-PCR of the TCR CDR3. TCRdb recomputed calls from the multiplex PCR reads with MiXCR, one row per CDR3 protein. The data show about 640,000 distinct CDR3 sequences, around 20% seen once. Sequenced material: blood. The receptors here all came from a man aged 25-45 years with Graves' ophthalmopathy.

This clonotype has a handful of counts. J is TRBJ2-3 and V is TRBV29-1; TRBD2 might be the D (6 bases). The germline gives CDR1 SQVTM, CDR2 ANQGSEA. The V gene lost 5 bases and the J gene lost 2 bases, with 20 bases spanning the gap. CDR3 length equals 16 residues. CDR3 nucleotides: TGCAGCGTTACCGGGCCGACGGGGACTTTCACAGATACGCAGTATTTT. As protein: CSVTGPTGTFTDTQYF.

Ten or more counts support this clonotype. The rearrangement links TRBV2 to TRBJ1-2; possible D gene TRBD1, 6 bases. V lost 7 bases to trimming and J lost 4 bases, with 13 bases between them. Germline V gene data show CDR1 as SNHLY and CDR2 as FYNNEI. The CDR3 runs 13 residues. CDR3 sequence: CASKGGGSYGYTF. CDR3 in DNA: TGTGCCAGCAAGGGGGGAGGCTCCTATGGCTACACCTTC.

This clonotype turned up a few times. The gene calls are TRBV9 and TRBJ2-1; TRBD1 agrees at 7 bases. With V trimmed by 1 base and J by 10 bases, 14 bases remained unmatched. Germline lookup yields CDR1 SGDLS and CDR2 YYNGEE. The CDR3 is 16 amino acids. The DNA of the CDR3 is TGTGCCAGCAGCGTAACGACAGGGCGTATCGTCAACGAGCAGTTCTTC. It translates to CASSVTTGRIVNEQFF.

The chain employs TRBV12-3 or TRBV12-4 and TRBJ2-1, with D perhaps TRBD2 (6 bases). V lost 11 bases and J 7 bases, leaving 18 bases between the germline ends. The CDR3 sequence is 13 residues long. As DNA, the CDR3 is TGTGCCGGCTCCCTCGGGAGCGGGAATGAGCAGTTCTTC. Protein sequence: CAGSLGSGNEQFF.

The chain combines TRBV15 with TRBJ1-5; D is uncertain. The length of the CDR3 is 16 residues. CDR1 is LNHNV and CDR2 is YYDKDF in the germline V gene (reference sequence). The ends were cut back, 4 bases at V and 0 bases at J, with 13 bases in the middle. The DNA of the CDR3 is TGTGCCACCAGCACAGGTAGGGCCTATAGCAATCAGCCCCAGCATTTT. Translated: CATSTGRAYSNQPQHF.

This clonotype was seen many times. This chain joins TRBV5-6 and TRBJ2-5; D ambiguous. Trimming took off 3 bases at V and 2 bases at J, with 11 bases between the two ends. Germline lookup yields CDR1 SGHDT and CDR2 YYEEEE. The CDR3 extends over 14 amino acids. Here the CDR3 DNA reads TGTGCCAGCAGCTCAAAGTCCCTACAAGAGACCCAGTACTTC. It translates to CASSSKSLQETQYF.

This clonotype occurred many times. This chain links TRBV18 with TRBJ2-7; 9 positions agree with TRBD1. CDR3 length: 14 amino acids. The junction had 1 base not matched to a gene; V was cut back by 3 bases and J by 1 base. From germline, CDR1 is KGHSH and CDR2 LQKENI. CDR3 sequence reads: CASSPTGGSYEQYF. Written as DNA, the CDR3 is TGTGCCAGCTCACCGACAGGGGGGTCCTACGAGCAGTACTTC.

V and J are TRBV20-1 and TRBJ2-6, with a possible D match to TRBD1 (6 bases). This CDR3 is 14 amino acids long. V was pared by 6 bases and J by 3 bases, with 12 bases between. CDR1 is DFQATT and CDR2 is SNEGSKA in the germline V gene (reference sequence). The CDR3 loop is CSAIPGVGANVLTF. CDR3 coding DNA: TGCAGTGCCATACCAGGGGTTGGGGCCAACGTCCTGACTTTC.

As DNA, the CDR3 is TGTGCCAGCAGCTCCGACAGGCAAAACTTCTACGAGCAGTACTTC. It encodes CASSSDRQNFYEQYF. The chain joins TRBV7-6 to TRBJ2-7; TRBD1 is a possible D gene (6 bases). The CDR3 runs 15 residues. Germline V gene sequence: CDR1 SGHVS, CDR2 FNYEAQ. Trimming removed 4 bases from V and 3 bases from J, with 16 bases in between.

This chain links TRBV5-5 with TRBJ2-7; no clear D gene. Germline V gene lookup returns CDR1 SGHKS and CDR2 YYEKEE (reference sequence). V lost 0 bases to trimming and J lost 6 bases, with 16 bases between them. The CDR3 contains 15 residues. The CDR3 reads CASSLAVFSYAEQYF. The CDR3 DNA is TGTGCCAGCAGCTTGGCGGTATTTTCCTACGCCGAGCAGTACTTC.

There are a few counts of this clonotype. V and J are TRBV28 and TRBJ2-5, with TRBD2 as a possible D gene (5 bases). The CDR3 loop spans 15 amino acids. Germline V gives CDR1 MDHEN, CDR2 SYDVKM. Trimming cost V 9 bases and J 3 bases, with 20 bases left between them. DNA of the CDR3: TGTGCCAGTGCCACGTTAAGAGGGTGGGAAGAGACCCAGTACTTC. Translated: CASATLRGWEETQYF.

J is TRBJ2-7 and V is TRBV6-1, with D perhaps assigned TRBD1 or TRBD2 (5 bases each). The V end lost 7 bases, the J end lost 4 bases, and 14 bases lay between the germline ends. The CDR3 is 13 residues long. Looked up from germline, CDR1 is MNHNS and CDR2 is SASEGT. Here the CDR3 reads CASTRDPKYEQYF. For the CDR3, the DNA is TGTGCCAGCACTCGGGACCCAAAATACGAGCAGTACTTC.

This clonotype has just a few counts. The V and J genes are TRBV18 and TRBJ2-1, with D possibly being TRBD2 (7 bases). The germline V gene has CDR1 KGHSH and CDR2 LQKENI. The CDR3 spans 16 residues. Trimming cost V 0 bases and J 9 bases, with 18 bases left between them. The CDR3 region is CASSPPGRLGGAEQFF. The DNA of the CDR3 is TGTGCCAGCTCACCACCGGGGAGACTAGGGGGGGCTGAGCAGTTCTTC.

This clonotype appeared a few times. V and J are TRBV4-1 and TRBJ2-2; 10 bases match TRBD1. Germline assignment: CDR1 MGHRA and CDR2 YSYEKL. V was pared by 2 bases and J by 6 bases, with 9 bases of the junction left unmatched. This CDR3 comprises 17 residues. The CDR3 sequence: CASSQPRQGARSGELFF. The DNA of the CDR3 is TGCGCCAGCAGCCAACCCAGACAGGGGGCGCGATCCGGGGAGCTGTTTTTT.

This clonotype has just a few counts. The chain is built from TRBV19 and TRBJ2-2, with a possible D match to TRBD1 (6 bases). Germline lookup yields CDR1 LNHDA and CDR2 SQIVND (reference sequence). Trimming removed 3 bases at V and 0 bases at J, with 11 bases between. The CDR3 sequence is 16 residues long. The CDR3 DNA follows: TGTGCCAGTAGTATCCTCTCAGGGGCGAACACCGGGGAGCTGTTTTTT. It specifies CASSILSGANTGELFF. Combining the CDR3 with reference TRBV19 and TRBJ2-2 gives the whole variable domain DGGITQSPKYLFRKEGQNVTLSCEQNLNHDAMYWYRQDPGQGLRLIYYSQIVNDFQKGDIAEGYSVSREKKESFPLTVTSAQKNPTAFYLCASSILSGANTGELFFGEGSRLTVL.

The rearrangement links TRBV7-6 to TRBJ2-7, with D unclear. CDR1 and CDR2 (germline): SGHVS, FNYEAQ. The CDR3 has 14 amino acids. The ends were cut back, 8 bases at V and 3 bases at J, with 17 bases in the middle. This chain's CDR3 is CASGSRVSDYEQYF. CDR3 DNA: TGTGCCAGCGGGTCTAGAGTCTCGGACTACGAGCAGTACTTC.

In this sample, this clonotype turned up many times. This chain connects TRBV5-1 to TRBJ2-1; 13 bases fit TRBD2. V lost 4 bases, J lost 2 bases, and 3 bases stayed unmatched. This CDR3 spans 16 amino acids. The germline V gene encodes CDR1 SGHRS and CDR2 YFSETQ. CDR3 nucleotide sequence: TGCGCCAGCAGCCGACTAGCGGGAGGAACCTACAATGAGCAGTTCTTC. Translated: CASSRLAGGTYNEQFF.

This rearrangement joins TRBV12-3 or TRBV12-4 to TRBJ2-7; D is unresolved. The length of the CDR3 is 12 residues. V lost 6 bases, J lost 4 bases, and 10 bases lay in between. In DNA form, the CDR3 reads TGTGCCAGCAGCGGCCTCCGGTACGAGCAGTACTTC. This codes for CASSGLRYEQYF.

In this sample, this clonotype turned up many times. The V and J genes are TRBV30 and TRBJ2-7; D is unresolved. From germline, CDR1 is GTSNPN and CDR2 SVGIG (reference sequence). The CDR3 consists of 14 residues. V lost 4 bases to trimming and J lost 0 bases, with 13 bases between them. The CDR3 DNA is TGTGCCTGGACCCCCAGGACCGCCTCCTACGAGCAGTACTTC. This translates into CAWTPRTASYEQYF.

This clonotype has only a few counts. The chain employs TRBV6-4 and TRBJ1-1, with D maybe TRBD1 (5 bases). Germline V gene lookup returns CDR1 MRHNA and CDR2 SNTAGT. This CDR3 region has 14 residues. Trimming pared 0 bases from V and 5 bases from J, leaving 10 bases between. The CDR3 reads CASSDSSRGTEAFF. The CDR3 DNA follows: TGTGCCAGCAGTGACTCTTCAAGGGGTACTGAAGCTTTCTTT.

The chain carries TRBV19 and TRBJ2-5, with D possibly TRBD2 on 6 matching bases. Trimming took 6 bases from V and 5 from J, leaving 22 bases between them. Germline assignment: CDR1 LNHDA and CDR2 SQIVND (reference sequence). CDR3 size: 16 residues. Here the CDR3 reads CASSWGSGVATETQYF. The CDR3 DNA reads TGTGCCAGTAGCTGGGGATCGGGAGTCGCGACGGAGACCCAGTACTTC.

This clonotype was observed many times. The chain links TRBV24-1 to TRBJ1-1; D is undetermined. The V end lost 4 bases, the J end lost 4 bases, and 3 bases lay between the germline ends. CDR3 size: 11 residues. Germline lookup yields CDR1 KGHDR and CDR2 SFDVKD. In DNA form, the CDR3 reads TGTGCCACCAGTGAGGGCACTGAAGCTTTCTTT. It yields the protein CATSEGTEAFF.